This T cell receptor (beta chain) was observed in a study of blood T cell repertoires in COVID-19. For the study at large: Sites in the United States, Italy and Spain provided acute and convalescent COVID-19 samples.

Produced via immunoSEQ multiplex PCR; TCRdb's table is partial and in-frame only. Among approximately 120,000 clones listed, around 81% were seen once. This CDR3 is built from 13 residues. CDR1 and CDR2 from the germline V gene are SNHLY and FYNNEI. The V gene lost 7 bases and the J gene lost 0 bases, with 9 bases spanning the gap. This TCR derives from a woman aged 45-65 years with acute or convalescent COVID-19. Material for sequencing was peripheral blood. The rearrangement links TRBV2 to TRBJ1-1; D possibly corresponds to TRBD1 (5 bases). For the CDR3, the DNA is TGTGCCAGCACATCGGGGGTGAACACTGAAGCTTTCTTT. Residues: CASTSGVNTEAFF.